Listed below are T cell receptor beta chains from one sample, sequenced in a study of blood T cell repertoires in COVID-19. Clones were sequenced by immunoSEQ multiplex PCR, and TCRdb holds only the in-frame ones, with some missing. The repertoire holds about 200,000 clones, with around three quarters as singletons. Sequenced: peripheral blood. The receptors here all came from a woman aged 70-85 years with acute or convalescent COVID-19. The CDR3 runs from the conserved cysteine through the conserved F or W.

J gene	V gene	CDR3 protein
TRBJ1-5	TRBV19	CASSMNDRDQPQHF
TRBJ1-2	TRBV4-1	CASSHESTANYGYTF
TRBJ2-1	TRBV15	CATSRDRSGSRSYNEQFF
TRBJ2-4	TRBV12-3/TRBV12-4	CASTSFRENIQYF
TRBJ1-6	TRBV2	CASRGTARNSPLHF
TRBJ2-7	TRBV5-1	CASSLEQLNEQYF
TRBJ2-6	TRBV5-4	CASSPRQSSGANVLTF
TRBJ2-7	TRBV10-3	CAIGGTGASYEQYF
TRBJ2-1	TRBV14	CASSQASVYNEQFF
TRBJ2-3	TRBV19	CASSIGDTLTDTQYF
TRBJ1-2	TRBV5-4	CASSVDRVYGYTF
TRBJ2-1	TRBV7-9	CASSLGLAVLSYNEQFF
TRBJ2-2	TRBV7-3	CASSPSGTSSGELFF
TRBJ2-3	TRBV10-3	CAIGTPGTDTQYF
TRBJ1-5	TRBV5-8	CASSFRDRGDQPQHF
TRBJ2-2	TRBV27	CASSLDRRTGELFF
TRBJ2-3	TRBV6-5	CASSPQTAGAVTQYF
TRBJ2-3	TRBV10-3	CATYTPRSGTDTQYF
TRBJ1-5	TRBV2	CASRPGQTNQPQHF
TRBJ2-3	TRBV6-5	CASSYGGAGTDTQYF
TRBJ2-2	TRBV27	CASWLTCGRGVGELFF
TRBJ2-5	TRBV5-1	CASSPQGQETQYF
TRBJ1-4	TRBV25-1	CASSEFSGENEKLFF
TRBJ1-1	TRBV6-1	CASSETRVNTEAFF
TRBJ1-5	TRBV9	CASSPGYRLYQPQHF
TRBJ1-1	TRBV7-3	CASSSDSFTEAFF
TRBJ2-2	TRBV24-1	CATSDRQGIANTGELFF
TRBJ1-2	TRBV11-2	CASSHQGRGYTF
TRBJ1-5	TRBV10-3	CAISESSVQPQHF
TRBJ1-3	TRBV15	CATSMTGTGNTIYF
TRBJ1-4	TRBV5-1	CASSLGRGPTNEKLFF
TRBJ2-2	TRBV14	CASSQRLTIFTGELFF
TRBJ2-1	TRBV12-5	CASGAWSSYNEQFF
TRBJ2-7	TRBV6-2/TRBV6-3	CASSYPGTYEQYF
TRBJ1-2	TRBV6-5	CASGGQEPNYGYTF
TRBJ1-2	TRBV19	CASSTGGVGKGYTF
TRBJ1-4	TRBV7-9	CASSFGDRSATNEKLFF